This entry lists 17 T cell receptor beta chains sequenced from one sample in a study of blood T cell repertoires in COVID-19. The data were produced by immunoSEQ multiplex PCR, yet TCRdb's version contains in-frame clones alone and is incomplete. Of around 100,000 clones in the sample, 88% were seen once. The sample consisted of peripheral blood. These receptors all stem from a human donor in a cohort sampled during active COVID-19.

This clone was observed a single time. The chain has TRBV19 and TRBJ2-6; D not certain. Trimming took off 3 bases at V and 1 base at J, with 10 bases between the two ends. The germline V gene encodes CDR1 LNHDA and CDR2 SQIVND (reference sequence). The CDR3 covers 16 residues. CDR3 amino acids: CASSMKRGSGANVLTF. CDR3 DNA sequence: TGTGCCAGTAGTATGAAAAGAGGATCTGGGGCCAACGTCCTGACTTTC.

As DNA, the CDR3 is TGTGCCAGCAGCTTAGAAGCGGGCGGAGGGCGTGAGCAGTTCTTC. Encoded protein: CASSLEAGGGREQFF. The chain carries TRBV7-2 and TRBJ2-1, with D tentatively TRBD2 (6 bases). Germline assignment: CDR1 SGHTA and CDR2 FQGNSA. Trimming stripped 1 base from V and 9 bases from J, with 16 bases between. The CDR3 is made up of 15 amino acids.

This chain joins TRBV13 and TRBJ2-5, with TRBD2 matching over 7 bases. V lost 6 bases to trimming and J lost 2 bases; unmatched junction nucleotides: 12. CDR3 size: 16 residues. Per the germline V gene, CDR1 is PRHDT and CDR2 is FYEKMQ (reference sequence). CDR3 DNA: TGTGCCAGCAGTACCAACCTTGCGGGGGATCAAGAGACCCAGTACTTC. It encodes CASSTNLAGDQETQYF. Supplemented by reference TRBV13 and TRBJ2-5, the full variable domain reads AAGVIQSPRHLIKEKRETATLKCYPIPRHDTVYWYQQGPGQDPQFLISFYEKMQSDKGSIPDRFSAQQFSDYHSELNMSSLELGDSALYFCASSTNLAGDQETQYFGPGTRLLVL.

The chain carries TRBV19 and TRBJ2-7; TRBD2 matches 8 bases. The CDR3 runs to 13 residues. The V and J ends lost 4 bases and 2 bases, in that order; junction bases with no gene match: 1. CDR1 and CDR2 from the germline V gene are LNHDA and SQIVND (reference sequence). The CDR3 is CASSTTSAYEQYF. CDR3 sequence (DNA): TGTGCCAGTAGTACGACTAGCGCCTACGAGCAGTACTTC.

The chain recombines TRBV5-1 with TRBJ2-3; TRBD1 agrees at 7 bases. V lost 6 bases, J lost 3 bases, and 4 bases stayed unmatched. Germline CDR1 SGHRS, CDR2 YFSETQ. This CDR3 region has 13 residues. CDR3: CASNRGHTDTQYF. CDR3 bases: TGCGCCAGCAACAGGGGTCATACAGATACGCAGTATTTT.

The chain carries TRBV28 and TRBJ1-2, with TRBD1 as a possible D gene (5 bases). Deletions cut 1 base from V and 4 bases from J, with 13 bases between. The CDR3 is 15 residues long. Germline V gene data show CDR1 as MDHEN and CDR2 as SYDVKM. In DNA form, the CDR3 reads TGTGCCAGCAGTTTATCTTCAGGGCTTGGCTATGGCTACACCTTC. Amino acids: CASSLSSGLGYGYTF.

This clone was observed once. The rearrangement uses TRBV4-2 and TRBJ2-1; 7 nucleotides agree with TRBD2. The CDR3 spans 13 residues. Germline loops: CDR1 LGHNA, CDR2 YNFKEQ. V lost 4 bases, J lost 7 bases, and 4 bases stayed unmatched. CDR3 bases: TGTGCCAGCAGCCCACGCGGGGGAAATGAGCAGTTCTTC. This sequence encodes CASSPRGGNEQFF.

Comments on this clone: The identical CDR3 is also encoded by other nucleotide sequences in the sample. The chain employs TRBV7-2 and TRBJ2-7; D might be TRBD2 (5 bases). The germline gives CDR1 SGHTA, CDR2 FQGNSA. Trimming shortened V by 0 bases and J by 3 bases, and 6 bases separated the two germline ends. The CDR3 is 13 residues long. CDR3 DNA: TGTGCCAGCAGCTTAGCAGGGAGCTACGAGCAGTACTTC. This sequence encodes CASSLAGSYEQYF.

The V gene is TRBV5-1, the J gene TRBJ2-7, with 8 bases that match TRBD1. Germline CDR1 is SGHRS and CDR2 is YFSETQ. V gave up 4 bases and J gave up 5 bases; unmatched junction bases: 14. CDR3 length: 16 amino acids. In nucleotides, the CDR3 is TGCGCCAGCAGCCCCACTCGGACAGGGCCGGTAGACGAGCAGTACTTC. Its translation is CASSPTRTGPVDEQYF.

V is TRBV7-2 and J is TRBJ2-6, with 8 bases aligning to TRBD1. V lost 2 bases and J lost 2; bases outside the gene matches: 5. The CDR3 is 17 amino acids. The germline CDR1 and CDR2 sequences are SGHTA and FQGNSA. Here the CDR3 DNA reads TGTGCCAGCAGCTTAAGCAGGGGGCCGGCTGGGGCCAACGTCCTGACTTTC. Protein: CASSLSRGPAGANVLTF.

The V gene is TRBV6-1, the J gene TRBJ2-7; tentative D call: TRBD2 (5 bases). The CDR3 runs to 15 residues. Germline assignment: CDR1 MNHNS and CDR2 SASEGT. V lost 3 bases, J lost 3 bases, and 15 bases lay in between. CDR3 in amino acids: CASSEETGRNYEQYF. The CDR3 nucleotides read TGTGCCAGCAGTGAGGAGACTGGGAGAAACTACGAGCAGTACTTC.

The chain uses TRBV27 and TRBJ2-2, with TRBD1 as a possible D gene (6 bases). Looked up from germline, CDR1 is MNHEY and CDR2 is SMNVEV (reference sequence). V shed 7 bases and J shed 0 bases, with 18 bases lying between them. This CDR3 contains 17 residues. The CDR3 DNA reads TGTGCCAGCATGGGATTCCCCGGGACAACGAACACCGGGGAGCTGTTTTTT. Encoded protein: CASMGFPGTTNTGELFF.

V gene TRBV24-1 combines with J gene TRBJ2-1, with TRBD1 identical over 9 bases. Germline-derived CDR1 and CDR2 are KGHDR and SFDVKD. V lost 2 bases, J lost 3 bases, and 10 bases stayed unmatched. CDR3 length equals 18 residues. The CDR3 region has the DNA TGTGCCACCAGTGATTCCTCTTCTGACAGGGGGTTCTACAATGAGCAGTTCTTC. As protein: CATSDSSSDRGFYNEQFF.

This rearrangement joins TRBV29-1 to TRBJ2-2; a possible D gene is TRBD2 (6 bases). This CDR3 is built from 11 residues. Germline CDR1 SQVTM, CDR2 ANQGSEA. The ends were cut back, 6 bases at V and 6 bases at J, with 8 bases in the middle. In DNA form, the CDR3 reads TGCAGCGTGGTAGCGGCCGGGGAGCTGTTTTTT. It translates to CSVVAAGELFF.

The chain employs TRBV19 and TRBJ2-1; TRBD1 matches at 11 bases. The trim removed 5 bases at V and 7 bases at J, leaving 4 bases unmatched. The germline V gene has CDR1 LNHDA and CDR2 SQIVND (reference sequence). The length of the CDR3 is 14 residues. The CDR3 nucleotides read TGTGCCAGTAGTCCGGACAGGGGGCGAAATGAGCAGTTCTTC. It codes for CASSPDRGRNEQFF.

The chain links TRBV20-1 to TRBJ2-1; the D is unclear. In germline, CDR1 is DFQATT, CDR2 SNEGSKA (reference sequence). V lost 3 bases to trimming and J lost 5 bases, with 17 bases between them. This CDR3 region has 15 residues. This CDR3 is CSASLPYRVDNEQFF. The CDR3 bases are TGCAGTGCTAGTTTGCCCTATCGGGTTGACAATGAGCAGTTCTTC.

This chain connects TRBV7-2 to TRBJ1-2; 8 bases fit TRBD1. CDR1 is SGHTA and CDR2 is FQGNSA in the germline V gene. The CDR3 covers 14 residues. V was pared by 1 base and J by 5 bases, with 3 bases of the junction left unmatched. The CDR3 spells CASSLDRGGYGYTF. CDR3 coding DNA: TGTGCCAGCAGCTTAGACAGGGGGGGGTATGGCTACACCTTC.